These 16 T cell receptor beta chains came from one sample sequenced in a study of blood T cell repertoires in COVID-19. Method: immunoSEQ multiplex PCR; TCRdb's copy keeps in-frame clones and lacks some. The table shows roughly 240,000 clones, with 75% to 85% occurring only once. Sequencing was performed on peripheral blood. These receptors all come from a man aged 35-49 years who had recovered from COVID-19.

CDR3 in amino acids: CASSYSMGQPPYTF. CDR3 in DNA: TGTGCCAGCAGTTACTCGATGGGGCAGCCCCCCTACACCTTC. This chain uses TRBV6-5 with TRBJ1-2; tentatively, D is TRBD1 (5 bases). The CDR3 is made up of 14 amino acids. The germline CDR1 and CDR2 sequences are MNHEY and SVGAGI. Trimming took 0 bases from V and 10 from J, leaving 15 bases between them.

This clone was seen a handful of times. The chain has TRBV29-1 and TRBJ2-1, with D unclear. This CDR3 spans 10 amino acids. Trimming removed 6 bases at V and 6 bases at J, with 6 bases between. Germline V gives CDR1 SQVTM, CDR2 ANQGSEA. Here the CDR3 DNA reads TGCAGCGTCCTCGTCAATGAGCAGTTCTTC. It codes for CSVLVNEQFF.

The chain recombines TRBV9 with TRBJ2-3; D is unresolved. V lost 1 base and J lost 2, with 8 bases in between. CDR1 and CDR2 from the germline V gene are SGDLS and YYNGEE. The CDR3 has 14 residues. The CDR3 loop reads CASSVYGSTDTQYF. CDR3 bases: TGTGCCAGCAGCGTATACGGTTCCACAGATACGCAGTATTTT. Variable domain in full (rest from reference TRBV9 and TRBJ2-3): DSGVTQTPKHLITATGQRVTLRCSPRSGDLSVYWYQQSLDQGLQFLIQYYNGEERAKGNILERFSAQQFPDLHSELNLSSLELGDSALYFCASSVYGSTDTQYFGPGTRLTVL.

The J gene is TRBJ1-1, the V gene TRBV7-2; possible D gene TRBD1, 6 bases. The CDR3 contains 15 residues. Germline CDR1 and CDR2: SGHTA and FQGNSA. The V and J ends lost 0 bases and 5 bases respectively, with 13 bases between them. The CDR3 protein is CASSLARGRGTEAFF. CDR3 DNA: TGTGCCAGCAGCTTAGCGAGAGGGAGGGGGACTGAAGCTTTCTTT. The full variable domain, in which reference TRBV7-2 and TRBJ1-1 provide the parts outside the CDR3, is GAGVSQSPSNKVTEKGKDVELRCDPISGHTALYWYRQSLGQGLEFLIYFQGNSAPDKSGLPSDRFSAERTGGSVSTLTIQRTQQEDSAVYLCASSLARGRGTEAFFGQGTRLTVV.

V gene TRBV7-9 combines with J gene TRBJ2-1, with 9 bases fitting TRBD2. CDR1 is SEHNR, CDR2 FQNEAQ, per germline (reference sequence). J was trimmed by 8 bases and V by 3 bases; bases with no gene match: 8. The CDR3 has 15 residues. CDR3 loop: CASSFGSGRNDEQFF. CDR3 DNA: TGTGCCAGCAGCTTTGGTAGCGGGAGAAACGATGAGCAGTTCTTC.

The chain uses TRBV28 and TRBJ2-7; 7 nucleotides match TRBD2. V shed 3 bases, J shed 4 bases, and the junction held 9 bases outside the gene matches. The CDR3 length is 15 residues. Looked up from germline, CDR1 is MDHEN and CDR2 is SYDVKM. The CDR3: CASSLGGARGYEQYF. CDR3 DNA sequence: TGTGCCAGCAGTTTGGGAGGGGCGCGAGGATACGAGCAGTACTTC.

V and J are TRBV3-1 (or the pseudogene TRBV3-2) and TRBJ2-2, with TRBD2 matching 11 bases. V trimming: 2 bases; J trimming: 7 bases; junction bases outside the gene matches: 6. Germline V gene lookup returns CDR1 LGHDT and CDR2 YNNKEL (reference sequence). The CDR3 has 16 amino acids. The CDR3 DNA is TGTGCCAGCAGCCAACTAGCGGGGGGCCGCGGCGGGGAGCTGTTTTTT. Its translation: CASSQLAGGRGGELFF.

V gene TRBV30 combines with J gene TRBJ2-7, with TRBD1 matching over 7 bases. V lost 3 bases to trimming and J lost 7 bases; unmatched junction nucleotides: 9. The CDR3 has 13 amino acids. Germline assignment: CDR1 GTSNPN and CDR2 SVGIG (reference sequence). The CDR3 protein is CAWSSYTGDEQYF. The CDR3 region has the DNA TGTGCCTGGAGCTCTTACACAGGGGATGAGCAGTACTTC.

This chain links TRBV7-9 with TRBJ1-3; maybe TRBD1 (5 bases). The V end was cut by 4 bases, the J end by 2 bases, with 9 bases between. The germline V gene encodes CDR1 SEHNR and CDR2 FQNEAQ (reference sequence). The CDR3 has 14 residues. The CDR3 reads CASSSTDTGNTIYF. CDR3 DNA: TGTGCCAGCAGCTCGACAGATACTGGAAACACCATATATTTT.

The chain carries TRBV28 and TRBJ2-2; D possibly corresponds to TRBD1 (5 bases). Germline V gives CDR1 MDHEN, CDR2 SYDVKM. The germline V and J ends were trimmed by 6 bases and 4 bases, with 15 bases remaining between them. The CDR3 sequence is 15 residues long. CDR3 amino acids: CASRETGRSTGELFF. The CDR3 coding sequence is TGTGCCAGCAGGGAAACAGGCAGGAGCACCGGGGAGCTGTTTTTT.

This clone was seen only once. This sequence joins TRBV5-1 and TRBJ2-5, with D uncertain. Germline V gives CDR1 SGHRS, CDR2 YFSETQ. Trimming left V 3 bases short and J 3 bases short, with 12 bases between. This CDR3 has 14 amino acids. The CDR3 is CASSSVRKEETQYF. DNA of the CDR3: TGCGCCAGCAGCTCCGTCAGAAAAGAAGAGACCCAGTACTTC.

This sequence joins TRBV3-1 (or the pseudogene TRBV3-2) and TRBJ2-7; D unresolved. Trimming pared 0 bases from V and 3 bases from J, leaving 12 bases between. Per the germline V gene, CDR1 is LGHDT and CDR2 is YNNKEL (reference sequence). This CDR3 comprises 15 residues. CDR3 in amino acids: CASSQDLAGIYEQYF. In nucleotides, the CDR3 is TGTGCCAGCAGCCAAGATCTGGCAGGAATCTACGAGCAGTACTTC.

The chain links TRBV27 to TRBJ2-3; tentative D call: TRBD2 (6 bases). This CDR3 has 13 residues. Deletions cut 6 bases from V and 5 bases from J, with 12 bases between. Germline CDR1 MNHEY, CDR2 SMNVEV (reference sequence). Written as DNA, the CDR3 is TGTGCCAGCAGAAGGGACTTGGGAGATACGCAGTATTTT. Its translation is CASRRDLGDTQYF.

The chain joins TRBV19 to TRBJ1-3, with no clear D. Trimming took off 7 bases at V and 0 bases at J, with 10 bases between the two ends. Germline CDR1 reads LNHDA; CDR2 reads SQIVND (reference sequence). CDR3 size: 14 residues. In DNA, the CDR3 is TGTGCCAGTATGTTCCAGGACTCTGGAAACACCATATATTTT. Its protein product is CASMFQDSGNTIYF.

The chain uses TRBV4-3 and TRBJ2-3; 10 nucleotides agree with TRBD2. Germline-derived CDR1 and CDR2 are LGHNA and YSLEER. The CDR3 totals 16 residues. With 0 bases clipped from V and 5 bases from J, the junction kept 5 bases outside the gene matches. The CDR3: CASSQDASGGGDTQYF. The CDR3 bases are TGCGCCAGCAGCCAAGATGCTAGCGGGGGAGGAGATACGCAGTATTTT.

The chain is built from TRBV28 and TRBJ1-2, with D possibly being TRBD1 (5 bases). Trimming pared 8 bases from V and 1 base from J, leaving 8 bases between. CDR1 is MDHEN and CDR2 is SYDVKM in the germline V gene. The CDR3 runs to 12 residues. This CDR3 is CASRDSNYGYTF. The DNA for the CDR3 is TGTGCCAGCCGAGACAGTAACTATGGCTACACCTTC.